The TCR beta chain described here comes from a study of Ad26.COV2.S vaccination and SARS-CoV-2 variants. Clones were sequenced by immunoSEQ multiplex PCR, and TCRdb holds only the in-frame ones, with some missing. The data show about 100,000 clones, 60% to 85% seen once. Trimming left V 9 bases short and J 1 base short, with 15 bases between. The germline gives CDR1 SNHLY, CDR2 FYNNEI. The CDR3 is 14 amino acids. The material sequenced was peripheral blood, taken after recovery from COVID-19. This TCR was sampled from a human donor who had recovered from COVID-19. This chain uses TRBV2 with TRBJ1-1, with D possibly TRBD1 on 5 matching bases. CDR3 sequence: CASTPGRQNTEAFF. The CDR3 coding sequence is TGTGCCAGTACCCCGGGACGGCAGAACACTGAAGCTTTCTTT.